What follows are 25 T cell receptor beta chains derived from one specimen sequenced in a study of OX40 agonist ivuxolimab in advanced cancers. Using immunoSEQ multiplex PCR, the repertoire was profiled, and TCRdb retains in-frame clones only, with some absent. The sample consists of about 67,000 clones, 85% to 90% of them appearing once. This material consisted of CD4+ or CD8+ T cells sorted from blood, taken in a trial of the OX40 agonist ivuxolimab. The receptors here all came from an adult with an advanced solid tumor such as melanoma, head and neck, liver or kidney cancer.

This clone was seen only once. This sequence joins TRBV29-1 and TRBJ2-1; 7 bases are a match to TRBD2. This CDR3 comprises 13 residues. Trimming at V came to 7 bases and at J to 1 base, leaving 4 bases not matched to a gene. The germline CDR1 and CDR2 sequences are SQVTM and ANQGSEA. The CDR3 DNA reads as TGCAGCGCTGAGCGGGGATCCTACAATGAGCAGTTCTTC. Its protein product is CSAERGSYNEQFF.

A few counts support this clone. The chain links TRBV6-1 to TRBJ2-3; D unresolved. The germline V and J ends were trimmed by 3 bases and 0 bases, with 10 bases remaining between them. Germline V gene sequence: CDR1 MNHNS, CDR2 SASEGT. There are 15 residues in the CDR3. CDR3 sequence (DNA): TGTGCCAGCAGTGACGGCCGAACTAGCACAGATACGCAGTATTTT. This encodes CASSDGRTSTDTQYF.

The rearrangement joins TRBV7-2 to TRBJ2-5; 14 bases match TRBD2. Germline loops: CDR1 SGHTA, CDR2 FQGNSA. CDR3 length: 19 residues. The V and J ends lost 3 bases and 5 bases, in that order; junction bases with no gene match: 14. CDR3 DNA: TGTGCCAGCAGCTTGGGACTAGCGGGGGCCATATCTCCGGTGGAGACCCAGTACTTC. This sequence encodes CASSLGLAGAISPVETQYF.

This clone was detected a few times. Sequence at one end of the junction differs from germline and may be a read error. The genes are TRBV7-2 and TRBJ1-6; no definite D call. Germline V lookup: CDR1 SGHTA, CDR2 FQGNSA. This CDR3 contains 18 residues. The CDR3 DNA follows: TGTGCCAGCAGCTTAGACGGCGGTATTTTTGAATATACTTCACCCCTCCACTTT. Its translation: CASSLDGGIFEYTSPLHF. Filled out from reference TRBV7-2 and TRBJ1-6, the complete variable domain reads GAGVSQSPSNKVTEKGKDVELRCDPISGHTALYWYRQSLGQGLEFLIYFQGNSAPDKSGLPSDRFSAERTGGSVSTLTIQRTQQEDSAVYLCASSLDGGIFEYTSPLHFGNGTRLTVT.

The rearrangement uses TRBV5-6 and TRBJ1-2; 10 bases are shared with TRBD1. The CDR3 spans 15 residues. CDR1 and CDR2 (germline): SGHDT, YYEEEE. After removal of 4 bases from V and 1 base from J, the junction contained 4 bases not matched to a gene. The CDR3 loop is CASSPGDRGNYGYTF. The CDR3 DNA is TGTGCCAGCAGCCCCGGGGACAGGGGTAACTATGGCTACACCTTC.

This chain joins TRBV6-6 and TRBJ2-7; 9 bases map to TRBD2. J lost 3 bases, V lost 6 bases, and 9 bases had no gene match. This CDR3 comprises 15 residues. CDR1 and CDR2 (germline): MNHNY, SVGAGI (reference sequence). The chain's CDR3 is CASRPVLAGLYEQYF. The CDR3 nucleotides are TGTGCCAGCAGGCCAGTACTAGCGGGCCTCTACGAGCAGTACTTC.

The V gene is TRBV18, the J gene TRBJ1-3; 7 nucleotides match TRBD1. The CDR3 consists of 15 residues. Germline CDR1 and CDR2: KGHSH and LQKENI. V gave up 3 bases and J gave up 0 bases; unmatched junction bases: 2. In DNA, the CDR3 is TGTGCCAGCTCACCCACAGGGGTCTCTGGAAACACCATATATTTT. It translates to CASSPTGVSGNTIYF.

The gene calls are TRBV6-1 and TRBJ2-2; 9 positions match TRBD1. CDR1 is MNHNS, CDR2 SASEGT, per germline. CDR3 length: 15 amino acids. Unmatched junction bases numbered 0, after V lost 4 bases and J lost 0 bases. The CDR3 sequence: CASSGQGANTGELFF. The CDR3 DNA reads as TGTGCCAGCAGTGGACAGGGGGCGAACACCGGGGAGCTGTTTTTT.

J is TRBJ2-1 and V is TRBV19; 12 positions agree with TRBD2. The CDR3 extends over 15 amino acids. The V and J ends lost 7 bases and 10 bases, in that order; junction bases with no gene match: 11. Germline values: CDR1 LNHDA, CDR2 SQIVND (reference sequence). In DNA form, the CDR3 reads TGTGCCAGTACGCTAGCGGGAGGGCCGTCCGGCGAGCAGTTCTTC. This encodes CASTLAGGPSGEQFF.

The V and J genes are TRBV5-4 and TRBJ2-5, with 7 bases fitting TRBD1. Looked up from germline, CDR1 is SGHNT and CDR2 is YYREEE (reference sequence). The CDR3 is made up of 14 amino acids. V shed 4 bases and J 5 bases; nucleotides not matched to a gene: 8. The CDR3 DNA is TGTGCCAGCAGCCAAACAGGGGTTTGGGAGACCCAGTACTTC. Its translation is CASSQTGVWETQYF.

This chain uses TRBV27 with TRBJ2-1, with D perhaps TRBD1 (6 bases). Germline loops: CDR1 MNHEY, CDR2 SMNVEV (reference sequence). The CDR3 has 13 amino acids. V shed 4 bases and J shed 4 bases, with 8 bases lying between them. CDR3 protein: CASSSQGYNEQFF. Written as DNA, the CDR3 is TGTGCCAGCAGTTCACAGGGATACAATGAGCAGTTCTTC.

The rearrangement links TRBV19 to TRBJ2-2, with 10 bases aligning to TRBD2. Germline trimming cut 7 bases from V and 1 base from J; bases unmatched to any gene: 15. Germline CDR1 and CDR2: LNHDA and SQIVND (reference sequence). The CDR3 is 19 amino acids. The CDR3 DNA follows: TGTGCCAGTACCTCCCTAGCGGGAGTGTCGTTGGGGAACACCGGGGAGCTGTTTTTT. Protein product: CASTSLAGVSLGNTGELFF.

The chain links TRBV5-1 to TRBJ2-1; D gene uncertain. The V end lost 5 bases, the J end lost 2 bases, and 11 bases lay between the germline ends. From germline, CDR1 is SGHRS and CDR2 YFSETQ. The CDR3 has 14 amino acids. The CDR3 spells CASREAETYNEQFF. The CDR3 DNA sequence: TGCGCCAGCAGAGAGGCGGAGACCTACAATGAGCAGTTCTTC.

This chain connects TRBV11-3 to TRBJ2-5, with 8 bases matching TRBD1. Germline CDR1 is SGHNT and CDR2 is YENEEA. This CDR3 is built from 15 residues. The ends lost 5 bases at V and 4 bases at J; junction bases unmatched: 9. CDR3 DNA: TGTGCCAGCAGCACAGGACAGGGTTCGGGAGAGACCCAGTACTTC. This codes for CASSTGQGSGETQYF.

This chain links TRBV5-4 with TRBJ1-2; D unresolved. Germline values: CDR1 SGHNT, CDR2 YYREEE (reference sequence). Between the trimmed V and J ends, which lost 0 bases and 6 bases, there was a span of 6 bases. The CDR3 is 12 amino acids. CDR3 bases: TGTGCCAGCAGCTTGGAGGGCAATGGCTACACCTTC. Protein product: CASSLEGNGYTF.

The gene calls are TRBV6-1 and TRBJ1-5, with TRBD1 as a possible D gene (5 bases). Germline loops: CDR1 MNHNS, CDR2 SASEGT. V shed 6 bases and J shed 5 bases, with 17 bases lying between them. The CDR3 consists of 15 residues. The CDR3 DNA sequence: TGTGCCAGCAGCACTCAGGGCGCGGGATATCAGCCCCAGCATTTT. Its translation: CASSTQGAGYQPQHF.

The chain links TRBV23-1 to TRBJ2-7, with 9 bases lining up with TRBD1. TRBV23-1 is classed as an ORF, of uncertain function. V gave up 10 bases and J gave up 4 bases; unmatched junction bases: 8. The CDR3 loop spans 13 amino acids. CDR3 amino acids: CAIPRDRVYEQYF. CDR3 DNA sequence: TGCGCCATTCCCCGGGACAGGGTTTACGAGCAGTACTTC.

The V and J genes are TRBV11-3 and TRBJ2-1; 9 bases are shared with TRBD2. Germline-derived CDR1 and CDR2 are SGHNT and YENEEA. J gave up 0 bases and V 4 bases, and 7 bases lay outside the gene matches. The CDR3 spans 17 residues. The CDR3 DNA follows: TGTGCCAGCAGCTCGCTAGCGGGGTTAAGCTCCTACAATGAGCAGTTCTTC. Translating it yields CASSSLAGLSSYNEQFF.

This clone was detected only a few times. As the CDR3 is not closed by the conserved phenylalanine or tryptophan, this likely results from a read error. The DNA is omitted, as the CDR3 cannot be located on it reliably, and the CDR3 follows TCRdb's listing. The chain joins TRBV9 to TRBJ2-7; the listed D gene, TRBD2, was not tested against the DNA. Germline V gene data show CDR1 as SGDLS and CDR2 as YYNGEE. The length of the CDR3 is 13 amino acids, counting both ends. The CDR3 loop reads CASSVGGLAGSTP.

This clone was recorded once. This chain links TRBV30 with TRBJ1-2, with D unclear. The V gene lost 1 base and the J gene lost 4 bases, with 10 bases spanning the gap. Germline CDR1 reads GTSNPN; CDR2 reads SVGIG (reference sequence). CDR3 length: 13 amino acids. The CDR3 DNA follows: TGTGCCTGGAGTGCCCTCAACAGCTATGGCTACACCTTC. The encoded protein is CAWSALNSYGYTF. The variable domain in full, with the rest retrieved from reference TRBV30 and TRBJ1-2, is SQTIHQWPATLVQPVGSPLSLECTVEGTSNPNLYWYRQAAGRGLQLLFYSVGIGQISSEVPQNLSASRPQDRQFILSSKKLLLSDSGFYLCAWSALNSYGYTFGSGTRLTVV.

This clone occurred a few times. This rearrangement joins TRBV11-2 to TRBJ1-4; the D is unclear. V was trimmed by 6 bases and J by 3 bases, leaving 8 bases between them. Germline values: CDR1 SGHAT, CDR2 FQNNGV. This CDR3 has 13 amino acids. The CDR3 nucleotides read TGTGCCAGCAGTGGCGGGGCTAATGAAAAACTGTTTTTT. This encodes CASSGGANEKLFF.

In nucleotides, the CDR3 is TGTGCCAGCAGGACGGGACAGGGGACCTCCTACGAGCAGTACTTC. This gives the protein CASRTGQGTSYEQYF. The chain is built from TRBV28 and TRBJ2-7; TRBD1 matches 10 bases. The CDR3 is 15 residues long. Germline lookup yields CDR1 MDHEN and CDR2 SYDVKM. V lost 6 bases and J lost 0; bases outside the gene matches: 5.

The gene calls are TRBV6-4 and TRBJ2-3; 14 bases line up with TRBD2. The trim removed 6 bases at V and 0 bases at J, leaving 5 bases unmatched. Germline V lookup: CDR1 MRHNA, CDR2 SNTAGT. The CDR3 spans 17 residues. The CDR3 bases are TGTGCCAGCAGCCACGGGACTAGCGGGGGTAGCACAGATACGCAGTATTTT. This gives the protein CASSHGTSGGSTDTQYF.

This clone came up once. The genes are TRBV2 and TRBJ1-5; 9 bases are a match to TRBD1. The J segment lost 6 bases and the V segment lost 5 bases, leaving 8 bases of the junction unmatched. The length of the CDR3 is 15 residues. Germline values: CDR1 SNHLY, CDR2 FYNNEI. DNA of the CDR3: TGTGCCAGCAGTAAACAGGGGGCCGGGGTTCAGCCCCAGCATTTT. Its translation: CASSKQGAGVQPQHF.

The chain carries TRBV5-6 and TRBJ1-1, with 7 bases matching TRBD1. Germline V gives CDR1 SGHDT, CDR2 YYEEEE. V dropped 2 bases and J dropped 10; count of bases not matched to a gene: 17. The CDR3 extends over 16 amino acids. The CDR3 protein is CASSFPRTTGPGGAFF. In nucleotides, the CDR3 is TGTGCCAGCAGCTTCCCTCGAACGACAGGGCCCGGGGGAGCTTTCTTT.